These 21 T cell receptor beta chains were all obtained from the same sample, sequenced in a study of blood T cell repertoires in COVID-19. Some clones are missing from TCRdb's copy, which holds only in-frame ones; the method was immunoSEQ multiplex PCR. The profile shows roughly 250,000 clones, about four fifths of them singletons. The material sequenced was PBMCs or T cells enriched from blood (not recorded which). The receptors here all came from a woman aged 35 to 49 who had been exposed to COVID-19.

CDR3 nucleotides: TGCGCCAGCAGCCAAGAGACCCCGGGGGTCAGACTGTTTTTT. This translates into CASSQETPGVRLFF. This chain links TRBV4-1 with TRBJ1-4; D is possibly TRBD1 (5 bases). CDR1 MGHRA and CDR2 YSYEKL come from the germline V gene. The CDR3 covers 14 residues. V was shortened by 0 bases and J by 13 bases, with 15 bases between the two germline ends.

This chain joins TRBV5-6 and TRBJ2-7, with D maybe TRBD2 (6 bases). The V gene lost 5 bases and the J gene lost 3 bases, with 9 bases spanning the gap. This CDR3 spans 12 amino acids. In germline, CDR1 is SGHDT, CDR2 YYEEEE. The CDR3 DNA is TGTGCCAGCAGTCTGGGACTCTACGAGCAGTACTTC. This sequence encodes CASSLGLYEQYF.

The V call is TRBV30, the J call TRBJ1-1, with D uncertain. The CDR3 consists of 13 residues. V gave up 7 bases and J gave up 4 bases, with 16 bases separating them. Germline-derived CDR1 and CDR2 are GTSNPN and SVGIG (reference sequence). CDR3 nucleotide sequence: TGTGCCTCCTCGAGTACCCTAGGCACTGAAGCTTTCTTT. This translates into CASSSTLGTEAFF. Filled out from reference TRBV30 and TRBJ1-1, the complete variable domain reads SQTIHQWPATLVQPVGSPLSLECTVEGTSNPNLYWYRQAAGRGLQLLFYSVGIGQISSEVPQNLSASRPQDRQFILSSKKLLLSDSGFYLCASSSTLGTEAFFGQGTRLTVV.

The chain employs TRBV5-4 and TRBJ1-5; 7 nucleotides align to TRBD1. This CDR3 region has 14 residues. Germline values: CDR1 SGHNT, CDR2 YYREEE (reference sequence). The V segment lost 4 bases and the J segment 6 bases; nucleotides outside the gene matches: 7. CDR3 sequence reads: CASSRGGGGQPQHF. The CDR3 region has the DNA TGTGCCAGCAGCCGAGGAGGGGGCGGTCAGCCCCAGCATTTT. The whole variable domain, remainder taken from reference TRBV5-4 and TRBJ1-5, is ETGVTQSPTHLIKTRGQQVTLRCSSQSGHNTVSWYQQALGQGPQFIFQYYREEENGRGNFPPRFSGLQFPNYSSELNVNALELDDSALYLCASSRGGGGQPQHFGDGTRLSIL.

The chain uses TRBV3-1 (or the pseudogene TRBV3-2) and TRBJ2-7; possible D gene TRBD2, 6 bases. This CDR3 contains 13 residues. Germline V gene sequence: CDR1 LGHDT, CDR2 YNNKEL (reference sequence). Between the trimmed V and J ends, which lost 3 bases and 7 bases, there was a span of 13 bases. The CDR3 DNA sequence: TGTGCCAGCAGCCACCCCAGGCGGGGTGAGCAGTACTTC. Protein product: CASSHPRRGEQYF.

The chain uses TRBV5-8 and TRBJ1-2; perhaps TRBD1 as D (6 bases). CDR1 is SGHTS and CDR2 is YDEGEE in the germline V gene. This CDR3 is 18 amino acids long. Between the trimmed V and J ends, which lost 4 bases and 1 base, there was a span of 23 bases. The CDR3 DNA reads TGTGCCAGCAGCGCCTATAACAGGGTGAAAACACTTAACTATGGCTACACCTTC. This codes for CASSAYNRVKTLNYGYTF.

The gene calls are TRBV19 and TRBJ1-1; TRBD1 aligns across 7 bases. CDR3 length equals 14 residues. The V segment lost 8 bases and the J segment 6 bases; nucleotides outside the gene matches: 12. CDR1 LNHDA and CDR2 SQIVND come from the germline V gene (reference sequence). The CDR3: CASWQGGAWAEAFF. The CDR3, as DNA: TGTGCCAGTTGGCAGGGGGGCGCATGGGCTGAAGCTTTCTTT.

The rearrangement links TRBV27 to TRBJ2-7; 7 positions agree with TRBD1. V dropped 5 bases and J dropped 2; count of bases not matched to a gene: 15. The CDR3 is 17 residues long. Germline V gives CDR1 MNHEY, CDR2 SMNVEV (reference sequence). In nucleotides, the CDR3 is TGTGCCAGCAGTCAAAACCGAGCCGGGACAGTTGCCTACGAGCAGTACTTC. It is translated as CASSQNRAGTVAYEQYF.

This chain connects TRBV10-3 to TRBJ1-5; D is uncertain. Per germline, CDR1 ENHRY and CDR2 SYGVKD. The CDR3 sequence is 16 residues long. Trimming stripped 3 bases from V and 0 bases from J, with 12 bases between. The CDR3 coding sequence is TGTGCCATCAGTGAATCGAGCGATGATAGCAATCAGCCCCAGCATTTT. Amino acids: CAISESSDDSNQPQHF.

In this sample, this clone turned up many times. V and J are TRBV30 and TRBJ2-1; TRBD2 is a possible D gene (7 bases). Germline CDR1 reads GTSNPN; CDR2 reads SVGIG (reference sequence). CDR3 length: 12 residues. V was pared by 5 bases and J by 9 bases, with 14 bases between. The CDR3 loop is CAWSGGPGEQFF. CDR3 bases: TGTGCCTGGTCCGGGGGGCCGGGTGAGCAGTTCTTC.

The CDR3 is CASSYSGLGAGGRVTQYF. Here the CDR3 DNA reads TGTGCCAGCAGTTACTCGGGCCTTGGAGCGGGGGGGCGAGTGACCCAGTACTTC. This chain links TRBV6-2 or TRBV6-3 with TRBJ2-5; 10 nucleotides match TRBD2. CDR1 is MNHEY, CDR2 SVGEGT, per germline. The junction had 14 bases not matched to a gene; V was cut back by 0 bases and J by 7 bases. The CDR3 consists of 18 residues.

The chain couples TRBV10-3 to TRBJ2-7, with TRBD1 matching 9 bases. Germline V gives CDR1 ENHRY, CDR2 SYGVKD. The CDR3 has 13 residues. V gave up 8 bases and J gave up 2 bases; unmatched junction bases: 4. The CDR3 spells CAIGGTGPYEQYF. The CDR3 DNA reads TGTGCCATCGGGGGGACAGGGCCCTACGAGCAGTACTTC.

The DNA of the CDR3 is TGTGCCAGCAGTGACACGTCCGGACAGGGAAAGGCACCCCTCCACTTT. Its protein product is CASSDTSGQGKAPLHF. J is TRBJ1-6 and V is TRBV6-1, with 8 bases matching TRBD1. This CDR3 contains 16 residues. Germline loops: CDR1 MNHNS, CDR2 SASEGT. V gave up 3 bases and J gave up 11 bases; unmatched junction bases: 12.

The DNA for the CDR3 is TGTGCCAGCAGTCAGGAGGGGACGAACACTGAAGCTTTCTTT. Translating it yields CASSQEGTNTEAFF. The chain employs TRBV6-5 and TRBJ1-1; the D gene is possibly TRBD1 (5 bases). The CDR3 has 14 amino acids. The germline CDR1 and CDR2 sequences are MNHEY and SVGAGI. Trimming cost V 5 bases and J 1 base, with 11 bases left between them.

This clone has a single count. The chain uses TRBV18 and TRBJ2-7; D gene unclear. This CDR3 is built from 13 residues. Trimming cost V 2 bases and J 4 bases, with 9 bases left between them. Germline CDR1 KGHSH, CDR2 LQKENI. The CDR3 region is CASSPGQLYEQYF. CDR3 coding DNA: TGTGCCAGCTCACCAGGGCAGCTATACGAGCAGTACTTC.

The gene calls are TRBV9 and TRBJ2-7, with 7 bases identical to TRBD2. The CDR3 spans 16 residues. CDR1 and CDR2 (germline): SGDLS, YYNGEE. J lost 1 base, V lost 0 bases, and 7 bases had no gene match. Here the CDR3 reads CASSVAPASGSYEQYF. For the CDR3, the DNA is TGTGCCAGCAGCGTAGCTCCGGCTAGCGGTTCCTACGAGCAGTACTTC.

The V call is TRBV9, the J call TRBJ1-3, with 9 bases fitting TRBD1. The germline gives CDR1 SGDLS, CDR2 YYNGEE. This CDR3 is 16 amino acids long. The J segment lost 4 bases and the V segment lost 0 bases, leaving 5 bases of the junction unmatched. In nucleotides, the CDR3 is TGTGCCAGCAGCGTAGACGGGACAGGGAGGGGAAACACCATATATTTT. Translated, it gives CASSVDGTGRGNTIYF.

CDR3 loop: CATSWGLAGGTGETQYF. The CDR3 nucleotides are TGTGCCACCAGCTGGGGGCTAGCGGGGGGGACGGGAGAGACCCAGTACTTC. The gene calls are TRBV24-1 and TRBJ2-5, with TRBD2 matching over 12 bases. V shed 7 bases, J shed 4 bases, and the junction held 12 bases outside the gene matches. Germline loops: CDR1 KGHDR, CDR2 SFDVKD. The CDR3 runs 17 residues.

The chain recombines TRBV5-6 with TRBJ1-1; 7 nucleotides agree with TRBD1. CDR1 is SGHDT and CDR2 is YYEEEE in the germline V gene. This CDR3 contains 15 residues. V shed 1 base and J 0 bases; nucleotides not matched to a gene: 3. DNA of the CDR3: TGTGCCAGCAGCTTGAACAGGGGCATGAACACTGAAGCTTTCTTT. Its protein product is CASSLNRGMNTEAFF.

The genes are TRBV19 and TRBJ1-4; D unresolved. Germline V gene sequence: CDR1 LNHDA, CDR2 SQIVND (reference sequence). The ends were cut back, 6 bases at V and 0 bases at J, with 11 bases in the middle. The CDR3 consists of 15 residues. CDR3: CASSTTPSTNEKLFF. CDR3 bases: TGTGCCAGTAGCACGACTCCCTCAACTAATGAAAAACTGTTTTTT.

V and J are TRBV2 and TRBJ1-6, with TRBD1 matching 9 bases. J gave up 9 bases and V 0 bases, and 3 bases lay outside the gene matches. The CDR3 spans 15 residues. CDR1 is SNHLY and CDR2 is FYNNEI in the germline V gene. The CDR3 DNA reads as TGTGCCAGCAGTGAAGCGGGACAGGGCCTTTCACCCCTCCACTTT. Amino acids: CASSEAGQGLSPLHF.